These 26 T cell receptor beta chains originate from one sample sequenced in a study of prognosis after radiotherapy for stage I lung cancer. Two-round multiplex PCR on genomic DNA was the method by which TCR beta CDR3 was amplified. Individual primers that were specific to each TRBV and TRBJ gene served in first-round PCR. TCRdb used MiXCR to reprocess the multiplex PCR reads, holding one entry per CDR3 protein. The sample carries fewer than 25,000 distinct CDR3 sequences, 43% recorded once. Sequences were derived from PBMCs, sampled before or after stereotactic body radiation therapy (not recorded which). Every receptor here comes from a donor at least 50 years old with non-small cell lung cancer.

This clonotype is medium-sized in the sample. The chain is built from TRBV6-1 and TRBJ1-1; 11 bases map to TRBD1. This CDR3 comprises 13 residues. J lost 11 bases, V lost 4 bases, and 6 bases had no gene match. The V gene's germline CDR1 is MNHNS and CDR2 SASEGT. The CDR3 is CASSGGQGAKAFF. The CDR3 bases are TGTGCCAGCAGTGGCGGACAGGGGGCAAAGGCTTTCTTT.

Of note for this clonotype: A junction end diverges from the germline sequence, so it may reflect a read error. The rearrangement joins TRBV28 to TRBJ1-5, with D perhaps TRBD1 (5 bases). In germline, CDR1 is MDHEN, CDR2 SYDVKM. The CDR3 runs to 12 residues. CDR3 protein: CVSGTHGMTQHF. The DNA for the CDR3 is TGTGTCAGCGGGACCCATGGTATGACCCAGCATTTT. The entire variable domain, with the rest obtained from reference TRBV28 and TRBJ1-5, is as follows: DVKVTQSSRYLVKRTGEKVFLECVQDMDHENMFWYRQDPGLGLRLIYFSYDVKMKEKGDIPEGYSVSREKKERFSLILESASTNQTSMYLCVSGTHGMTQHFGDGTRLSIL.

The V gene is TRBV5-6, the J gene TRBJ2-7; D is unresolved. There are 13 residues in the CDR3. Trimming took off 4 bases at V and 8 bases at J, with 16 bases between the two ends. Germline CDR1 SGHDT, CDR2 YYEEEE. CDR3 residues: CASSADGPRQQYF. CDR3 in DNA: TGTGCCAGCAGCGCCGACGGTCCGCGCCAGCAGTACTTC.

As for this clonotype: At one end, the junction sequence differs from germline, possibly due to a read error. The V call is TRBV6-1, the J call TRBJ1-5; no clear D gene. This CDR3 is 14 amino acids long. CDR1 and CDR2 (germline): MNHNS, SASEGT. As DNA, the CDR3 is TGTTCCAGCAGCGCCAGAGGGCGCCTGCAGCCCCAGCATTTT. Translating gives CSSSARGRLQPQHF.

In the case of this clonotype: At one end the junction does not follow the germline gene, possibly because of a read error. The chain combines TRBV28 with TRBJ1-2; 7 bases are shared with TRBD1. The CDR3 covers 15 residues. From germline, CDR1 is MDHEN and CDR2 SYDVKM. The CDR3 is CASSSPGTANYCYTF. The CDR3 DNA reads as TGTGCCAGCAGTTCACCCGGGACAGCTAACTATTGCTACACCTTC.

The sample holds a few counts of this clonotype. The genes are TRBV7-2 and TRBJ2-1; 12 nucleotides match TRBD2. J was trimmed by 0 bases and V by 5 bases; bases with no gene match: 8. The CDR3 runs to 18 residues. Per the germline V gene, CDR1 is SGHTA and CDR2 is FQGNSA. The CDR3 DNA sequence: TGTGCCAGCAGCCACGGGACTAGCGGGTATAGCTCCTACAATGAGCAGTTCTTC. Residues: CASSHGTSGYSSYNEQFF.

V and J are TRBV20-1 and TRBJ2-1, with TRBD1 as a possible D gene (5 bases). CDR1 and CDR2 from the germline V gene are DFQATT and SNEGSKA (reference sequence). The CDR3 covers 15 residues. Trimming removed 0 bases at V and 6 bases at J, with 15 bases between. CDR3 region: CSARDPRGRSNEQFF. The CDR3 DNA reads TGCAGTGCTAGAGATCCAAGGGGTAGGAGCAATGAGCAGTTCTTC.

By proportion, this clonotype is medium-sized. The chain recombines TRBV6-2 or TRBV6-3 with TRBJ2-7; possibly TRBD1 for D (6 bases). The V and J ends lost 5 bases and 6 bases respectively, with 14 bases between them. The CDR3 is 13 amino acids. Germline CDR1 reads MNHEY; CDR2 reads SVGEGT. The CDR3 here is CASSATGLGEQYF. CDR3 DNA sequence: TGTGCCAGCAGTGCAACAGGGTTAGGCGAGCAGTACTTC.

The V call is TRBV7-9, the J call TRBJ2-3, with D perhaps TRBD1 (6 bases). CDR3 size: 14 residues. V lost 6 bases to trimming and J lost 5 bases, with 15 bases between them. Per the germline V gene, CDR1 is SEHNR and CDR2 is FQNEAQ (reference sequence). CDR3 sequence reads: CASSSGTNLDTQYF. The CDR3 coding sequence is TGTGCCAGCAGTTCCGGGACAAATCTAGATACGCAGTATTTT.

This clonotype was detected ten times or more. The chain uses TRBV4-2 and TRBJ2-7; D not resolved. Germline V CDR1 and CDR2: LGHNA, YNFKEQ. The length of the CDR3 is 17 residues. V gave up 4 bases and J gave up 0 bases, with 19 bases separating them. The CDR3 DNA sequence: TGTGCCAGCAGCCCAACCTCGTTCAGGCGACACTCCTACGAGCAGTACTTC. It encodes CASSPTSFRRHSYEQYF.

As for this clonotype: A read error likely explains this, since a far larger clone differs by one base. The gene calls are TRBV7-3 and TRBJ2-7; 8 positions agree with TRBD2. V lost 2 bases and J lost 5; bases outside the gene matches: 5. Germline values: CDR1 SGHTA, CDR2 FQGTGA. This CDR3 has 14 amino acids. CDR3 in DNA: TGTGCCAGCAGCTTAGTGGCAGCGGGAGACGAGCAGTACTTC. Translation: CASSLVAAGDEQYF.

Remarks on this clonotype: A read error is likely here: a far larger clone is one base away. The CDR3, as DNA: TGTGCCAGCAGTCTATTACATGGCTACGAGCAGTACTTC. Protein: CASSLLHGYEQYF. The chain employs TRBV7-9 and TRBJ2-7; D remains unclear. V lost 6 bases and J 3 bases, leaving 12 bases between the germline ends. The germline V gene encodes CDR1 SEHNR and CDR2 FQNEAQ (reference sequence). The length of the CDR3 is 13 residues.

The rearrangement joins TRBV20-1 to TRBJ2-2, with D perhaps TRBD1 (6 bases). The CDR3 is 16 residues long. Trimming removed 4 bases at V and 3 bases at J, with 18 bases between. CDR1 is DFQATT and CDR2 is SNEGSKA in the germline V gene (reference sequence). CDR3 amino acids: CSANPAWGHDTGELFF. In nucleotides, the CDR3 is TGCAGTGCTAATCCGGCGTGGGGGCATGACACCGGGGAGCTGTTTTTT.

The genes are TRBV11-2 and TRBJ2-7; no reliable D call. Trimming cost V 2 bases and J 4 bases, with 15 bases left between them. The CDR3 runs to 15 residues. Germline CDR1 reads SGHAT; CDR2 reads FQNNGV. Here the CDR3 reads CASSLSGLLGYEQYF. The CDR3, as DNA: TGTGCCAGCAGCTTATCTGGTTTGCTAGGATACGAGCAGTACTTC.

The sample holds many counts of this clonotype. CDR3 DNA sequence: TGTGCCAGCAGCTTTGCTGGACAGGGGGAAGAGACCCAGTACTTC. Translation gives CASSFAGQGEETQYF. The chain recombines TRBV5-6 with TRBJ2-5; TRBD1 aligns across 10 bases. The CDR3 sequence is 15 residues long. The germline CDR1 and CDR2 sequences are SGHDT and YYEEEE. With 2 bases clipped from V and 3 bases from J, the junction kept 4 bases outside the gene matches.

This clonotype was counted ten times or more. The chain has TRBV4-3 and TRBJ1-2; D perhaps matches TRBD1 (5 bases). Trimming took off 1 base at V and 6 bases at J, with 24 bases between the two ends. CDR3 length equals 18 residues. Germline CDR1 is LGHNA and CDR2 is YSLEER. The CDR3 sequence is CASSQVLGASLPLDGYTF. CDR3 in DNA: TGCGCCAGCAGCCAAGTTTTAGGGGCGTCGCTCCCCCTCGATGGCTACACCTTC.

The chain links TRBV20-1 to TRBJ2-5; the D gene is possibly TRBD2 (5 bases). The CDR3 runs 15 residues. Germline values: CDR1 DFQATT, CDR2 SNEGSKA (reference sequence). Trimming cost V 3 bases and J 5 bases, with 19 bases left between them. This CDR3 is CSASPILREQETQYF. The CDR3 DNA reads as TGCAGTGCTAGTCCAATTCTTCGGGAACAGGAGACCCAGTACTTC.

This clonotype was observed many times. The CDR3 DNA sequence: TGTGCCACCAGTGCCTCAGGGGCTCCGATAGGGGAGCTGTTTTTT. Its protein is CATSASGAPIGELFF. This chain connects TRBV24-1 to TRBJ2-2, with D perhaps TRBD1 (6 bases). V lost 5 bases and J 8 bases, leaving 17 bases between the germline ends. Germline-derived CDR1 and CDR2 are KGHDR and SFDVKD. The CDR3 is 15 amino acids.

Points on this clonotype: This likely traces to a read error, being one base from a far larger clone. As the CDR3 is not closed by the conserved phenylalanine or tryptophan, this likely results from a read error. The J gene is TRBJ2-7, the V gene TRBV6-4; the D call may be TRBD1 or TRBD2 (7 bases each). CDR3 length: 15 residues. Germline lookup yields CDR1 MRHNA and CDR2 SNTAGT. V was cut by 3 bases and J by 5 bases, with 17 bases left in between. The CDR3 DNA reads TGTGCCAGCAGTGAAGTTGCAGGGGGGAGGGACGAGCAGTACTTA. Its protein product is CASSEVAGGRDEQYL.

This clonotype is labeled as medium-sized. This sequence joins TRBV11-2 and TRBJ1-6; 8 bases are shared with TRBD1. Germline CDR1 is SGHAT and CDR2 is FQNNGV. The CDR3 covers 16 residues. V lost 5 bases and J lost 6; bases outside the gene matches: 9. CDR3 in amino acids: CASSPTRTGINSPLHF. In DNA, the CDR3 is TGTGCCAGCAGCCCAACCCGGACAGGGATTAATTCACCCCTCCACTTT.

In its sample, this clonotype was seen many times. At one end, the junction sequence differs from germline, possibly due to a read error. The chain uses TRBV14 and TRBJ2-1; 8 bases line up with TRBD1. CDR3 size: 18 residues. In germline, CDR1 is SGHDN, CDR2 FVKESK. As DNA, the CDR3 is TGTGCCAGCAGCTTACGGACAGGGTTTCGGAGGGAACACAATGAGCGGTTCTTC. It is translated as CASSLRTGFRREHNERFF.

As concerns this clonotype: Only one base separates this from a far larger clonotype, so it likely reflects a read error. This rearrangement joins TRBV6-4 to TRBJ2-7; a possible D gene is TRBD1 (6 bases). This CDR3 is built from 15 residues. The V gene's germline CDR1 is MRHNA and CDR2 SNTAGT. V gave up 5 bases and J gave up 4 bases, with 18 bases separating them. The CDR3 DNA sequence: TGTGCCAGCAGTTACTTCACCGACAGGCTTTACGAGCAGTACTTC. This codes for CASSYFTDRLYEQYF.

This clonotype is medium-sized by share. For the CDR3, the DNA is TGCGCCAGCAGCCACGAGTCCAATGAGCAGTTCTTC. This gives the protein CASSHESNEQFF. The chain links TRBV4-1 to TRBJ2-1; no definite D call. The V gene's germline CDR1 is MGHRA and CDR2 YSYEKL. Trimming removed 3 bases at V and 6 bases at J, with 6 bases between. CDR3 size: 12 residues.

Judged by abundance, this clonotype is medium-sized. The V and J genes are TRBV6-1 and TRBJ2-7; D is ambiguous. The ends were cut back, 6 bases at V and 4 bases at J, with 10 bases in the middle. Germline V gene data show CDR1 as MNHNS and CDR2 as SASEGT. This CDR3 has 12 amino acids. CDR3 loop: CASRRLPYEQYF. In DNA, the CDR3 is TGTGCCAGCAGGCGACTTCCATACGAGCAGTACTTC.

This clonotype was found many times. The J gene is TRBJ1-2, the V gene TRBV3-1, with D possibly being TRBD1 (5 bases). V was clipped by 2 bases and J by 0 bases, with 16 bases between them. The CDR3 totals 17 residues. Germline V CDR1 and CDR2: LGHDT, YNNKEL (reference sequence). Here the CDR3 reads CASSQWGDILTNYGYTF. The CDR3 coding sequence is TGTGCCAGCAGCCAATGGGGGGATATACTGACTAACTATGGCTACACCTTC.

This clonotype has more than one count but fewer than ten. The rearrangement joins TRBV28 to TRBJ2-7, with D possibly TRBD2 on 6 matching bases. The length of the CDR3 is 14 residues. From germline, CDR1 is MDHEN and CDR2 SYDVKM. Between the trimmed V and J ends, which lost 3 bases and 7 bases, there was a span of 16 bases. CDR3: CASSFSRGGREQYF. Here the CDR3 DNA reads TGTGCCAGCAGTTTTTCGAGGGGAGGACGGGAGCAGTACTTC. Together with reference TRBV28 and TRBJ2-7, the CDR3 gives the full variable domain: DVKVTQSSRYLVKRTGEKVFLECVQDMDHENMFWYRQDPGLGLRLIYFSYDVKMKEKGDIPEGYSVSREKKERFSLILESASTNQTSMYLCASSFSRGGREQYFGPGTRLTVT.